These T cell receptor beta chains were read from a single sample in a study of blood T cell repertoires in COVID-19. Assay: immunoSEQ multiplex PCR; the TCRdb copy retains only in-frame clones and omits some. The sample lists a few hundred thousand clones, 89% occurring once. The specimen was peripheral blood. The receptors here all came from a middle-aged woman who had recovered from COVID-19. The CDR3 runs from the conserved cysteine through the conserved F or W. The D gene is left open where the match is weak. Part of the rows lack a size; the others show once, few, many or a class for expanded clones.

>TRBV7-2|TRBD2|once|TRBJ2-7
CASSFGGSGWYEQYF
TGTGCCAGCAGCTTCGGCGGGAGCGGGTGGTACGAGCAGTACTTC
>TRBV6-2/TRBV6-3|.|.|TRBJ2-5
CASSYGGETQYF
TGTGCCAGCAGTTACGGGGGGGAGACCCAGTACTTC
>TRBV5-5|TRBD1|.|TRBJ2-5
CASSLAQGVLVGETQYF
TGTGCCAGCAGCTTGGCTCAGGGGGTATTGGTTGGAGAGACCCAGTACTTC
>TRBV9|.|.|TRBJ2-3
CASSTVLADTQYF
TGTGCCAGCAGCACGGTACTAGCAGATACGCAGTATTTT
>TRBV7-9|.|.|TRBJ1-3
CASLSPGQPSGNTIYF
TGTGCCAGCCTCAGTCCCGGACAGCCCTCTGGAAACACCATATATTTT
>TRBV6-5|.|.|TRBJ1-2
CASRPQHYGYTF
TGTGCCAGCAGGCCACAGCACTATGGCTACACCTTC
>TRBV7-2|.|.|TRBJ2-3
CASSLVLAVDTQYF
TGTGCCAGCAGCTTAGTACTAGCAGTAGATACGCAGTATTTT
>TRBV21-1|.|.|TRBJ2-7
CASSPNWTGSYEQYF
TGTGCCAGCAGCCCCAACTGGACAGGGTCCTACGAGCAGTACTTC
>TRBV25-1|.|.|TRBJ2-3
CASSARGTDTQYF
TGTGCCAGCAGTGCCCGGGGGACAGATACGCAGTATTTT
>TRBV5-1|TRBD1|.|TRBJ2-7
CASSTLDRASKDFSEQYF
TGCGCCAGCAGCACATTGGACAGGGCCTCTAAGGACTTTAGTGAGCAGTACTTC
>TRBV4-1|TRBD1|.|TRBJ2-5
CASSQDRLRQGAEETQYF
TGCGCCAGCAGCCAAGACCGGCTCCGACAGGGGGCAGAGGAGACCCAGTACTTC
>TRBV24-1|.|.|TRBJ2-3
CATSDFGRGTDTQYF
TGTGCCACCAGTGATTTCGGGAGAGGTACAGATACGCAGTATTTT
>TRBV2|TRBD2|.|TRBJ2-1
CASVPLAGAVNEQFF
TGTGCCAGCGTCCCACTAGCGGGGGCCGTCAATGAGCAGTTCTTC
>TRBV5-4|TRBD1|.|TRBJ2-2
CASSFQGAGTGELFF
TGTGCCAGCAGCTTCCAGGGGGCGGGCACCGGGGAGCTGTTTTTT
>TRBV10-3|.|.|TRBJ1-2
CAIRAAEGDYGYTF
TGTGCCATCAGGGCGGCAGAGGGAGACTATGGCTACACCTTC
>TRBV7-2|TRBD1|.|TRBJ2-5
CASSTGQVIGKTQYF
TGTGCCAGCAGCACGGGACAGGTAATCGGGAAGACCCAGTACTTC
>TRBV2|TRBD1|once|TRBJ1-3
CASSEGTGGNTIYF
TGTGCCAGCAGTGAGGGGACAGGGGGAAACACCATATATTTT
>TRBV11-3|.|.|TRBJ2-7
CASSRAAGPAYEQYF
TGTGCCAGCAGCCGAGCTGCGGGGCCGGCCTACGAGCAGTACTTC
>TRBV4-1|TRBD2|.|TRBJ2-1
CASSPGLGYNEQFF
TGCGCCAGCAGCCCCGGACTAGGCTACAATGAGCAGTTCTTC
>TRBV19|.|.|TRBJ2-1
CASTPNIRGNEQFF
TGTGCCAGTACCCCCAACATACGCGGCAATGAGCAGTTCTTC
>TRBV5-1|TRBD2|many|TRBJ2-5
CASSLVASGGQETQYF
TGCGCCAGCAGCTTGGTTGCTAGCGGAGGTCAAGAGACCCAGTACTTC
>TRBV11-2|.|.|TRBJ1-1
CASSSTGGTTEAFF
TGTGCCAGCAGCTCCACCGGGGGAACCACTGAAGCTTTCTTT
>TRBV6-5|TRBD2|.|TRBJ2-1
CASNSLAGGYNEQFF
TGTGCCAGCAACTCACTAGCGGGAGGGTACAATGAGCAGTTCTTC
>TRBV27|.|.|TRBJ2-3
CASRKQVSTDTQYF
TGTGCCAGCAGAAAACAGGTTAGCACAGATACGCAGTATTTT
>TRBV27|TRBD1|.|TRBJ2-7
CASSTGGLIDEQYF
TGTGCCAGCTCGACAGGGGGCCTTATCGACGAGCAGTACTTC
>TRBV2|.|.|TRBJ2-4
CASSEEQRDIQYF
TGTGCCAGCAGTGAGGAACAGCGGGACATTCAGTACTTC
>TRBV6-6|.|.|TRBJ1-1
CASREFTEAFF
TGTGCCAGCAGGGAGTTCACTGAAGCTTTCTTT
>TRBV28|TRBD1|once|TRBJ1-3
CASSTAGQSSGNTIYF
TGTGCCAGCAGTACCGCGGGACAGAGCTCTGGAAACACCATATATTTT
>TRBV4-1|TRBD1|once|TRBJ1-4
CASSQESDSYQGVFF
TGCGCCAGCAGCCAAGAGTCGGACTCGTACCAGGGGGTGTTTTTT
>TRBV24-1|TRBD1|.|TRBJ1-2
CATSDGTGVDGYTF
TGTGCCACCAGTGATGGGACAGGGGTAGATGGCTACACCTTC
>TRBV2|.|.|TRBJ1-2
CASSESQVGYGYTF
TGTGCCAGCAGTGAGTCACAGGTGGGCTATGGCTACACCTTC
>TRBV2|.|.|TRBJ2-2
CASSEQGHQNTGELFF
TGTGCCAGCAGTGAACAGGGACACCAAAACACCGGGGAACTGTTTTTT
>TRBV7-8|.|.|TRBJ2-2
CASRGRGKTGELFF
TGTGCCAGCAGGGGGCGTGGGAAGACCGGGGAGCTGTTTTTT
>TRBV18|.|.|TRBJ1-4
CASSPTGVGGANEKLFF
TGTGCCAGCTCACCCACAGGCGTGGGGGGGGCAAATGAAAAACTGTTTTTT
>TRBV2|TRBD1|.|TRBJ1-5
CASSEETGGGQPQHF
TGTGCCAGCAGTGAAGAAACAGGGGGAGGTCAGCCCCAGCATTTT
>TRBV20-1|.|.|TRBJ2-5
CSASSGETQYF
TGCAGTGCTAGTAGCGGAGAGACCCAGTACTTC
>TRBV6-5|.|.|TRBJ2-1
CASSYLVKDSEQFF
TGTGCCAGCAGCTACCTAGTAAAGGACAGCGAGCAGTTCTTC
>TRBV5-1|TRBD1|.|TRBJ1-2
CASSLQDRGNYGYTF
TGCGCCAGCAGCCTCCAGGACAGGGGCAACTATGGCTACACCTTC
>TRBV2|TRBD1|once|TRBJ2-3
CASFLGGQGTTQYF
TGTGCCAGTTTCTTAGGGGGACAGGGTACTACGCAGTATTTT
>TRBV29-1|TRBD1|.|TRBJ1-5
CSVEDGGTGQMHF
TGCAGCGTTGAAGATGGGGGGACAGGGCAGATGCATTTT
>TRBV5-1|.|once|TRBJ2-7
CASSLGAGSFYEQYF
TGCGCCAGCAGCTTAGGGGCAGGGTCTTTTTACGAGCAGTACTTC
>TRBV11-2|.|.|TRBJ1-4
CASSTGLTTNEKLFF
TGTGCCAGCAGCACCGGACTTACAACTAATGAAAAACTGTTTTTT